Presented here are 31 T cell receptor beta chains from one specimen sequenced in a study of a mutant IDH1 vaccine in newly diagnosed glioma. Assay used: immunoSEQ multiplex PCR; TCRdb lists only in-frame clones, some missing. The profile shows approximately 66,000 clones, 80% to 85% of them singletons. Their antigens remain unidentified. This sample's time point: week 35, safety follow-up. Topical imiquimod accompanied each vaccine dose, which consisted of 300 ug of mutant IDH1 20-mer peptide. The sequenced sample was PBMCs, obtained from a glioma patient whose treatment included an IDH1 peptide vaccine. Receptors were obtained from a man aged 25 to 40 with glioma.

Here the CDR3 reads CASSPQGALNYGYTF. The CDR3, as DNA: TGTGCCAGCAGCCCACAGGGGGCCCTTAACTATGGCTACACCTTC. This rearrangement joins TRBV11-2 to TRBJ1-2; 9 nucleotides agree with TRBD1. V gave up 5 bases and J gave up 1 base; unmatched junction bases: 5. The germline V gene encodes CDR1 SGHAT and CDR2 FQNNGV. The CDR3 runs 15 residues.

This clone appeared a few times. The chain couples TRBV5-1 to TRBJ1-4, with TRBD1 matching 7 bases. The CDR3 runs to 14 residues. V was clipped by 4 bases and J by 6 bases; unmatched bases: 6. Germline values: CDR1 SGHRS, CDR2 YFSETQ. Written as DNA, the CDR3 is TGCGCCAGCAGCCCAGGGGGGACGTATGAAAAACTGTTTTTT. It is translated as CASSPGGTYEKLFF.

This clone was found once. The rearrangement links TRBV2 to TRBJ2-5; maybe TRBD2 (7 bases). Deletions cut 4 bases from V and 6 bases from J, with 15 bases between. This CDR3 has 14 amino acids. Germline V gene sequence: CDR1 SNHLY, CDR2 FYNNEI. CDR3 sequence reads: CASSVNREGKTQYF. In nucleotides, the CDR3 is TGTGCCAGCAGTGTAAACAGGGAGGGGAAGACCCAGTACTTC.

CDR3 loop: CASSLRTGGSYEQYF. For the CDR3, the DNA is TGCGCCAGCAGCTTACGGACAGGGGGATCCTACGAGCAGTACTTC. V usage is TRBV5-1 and J usage is TRBJ2-7, with 10 bases identical to TRBD1. Germline V gene sequence: CDR1 SGHRS, CDR2 YFSETQ. V lost 2 bases to trimming and J lost 1 base; unmatched junction nucleotides: 3. The CDR3 spans 15 residues.

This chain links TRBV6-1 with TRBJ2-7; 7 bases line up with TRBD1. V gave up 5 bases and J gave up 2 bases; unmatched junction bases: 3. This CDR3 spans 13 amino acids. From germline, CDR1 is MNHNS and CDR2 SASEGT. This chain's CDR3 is CASSRGTAYEQYF. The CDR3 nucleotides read TGTGCCAGCAGTAGAGGGACAGCCTACGAGCAGTACTTC.

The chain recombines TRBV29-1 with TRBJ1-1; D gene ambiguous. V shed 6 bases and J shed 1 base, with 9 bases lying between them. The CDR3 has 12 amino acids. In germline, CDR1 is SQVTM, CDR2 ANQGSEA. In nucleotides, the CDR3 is TGCAGCGTGGGTTCGAGGAACACTGAAGCTTTCTTT. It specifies CSVGSRNTEAFF.

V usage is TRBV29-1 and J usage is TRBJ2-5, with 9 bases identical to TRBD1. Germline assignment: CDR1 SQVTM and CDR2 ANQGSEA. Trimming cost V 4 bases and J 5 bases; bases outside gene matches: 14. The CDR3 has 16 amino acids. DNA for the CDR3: TGCAGCGTTGGAGGTTACCGGGACAGGGATTGGGAGACCCAGTACTTC. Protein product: CSVGGYRDRDWETQYF.

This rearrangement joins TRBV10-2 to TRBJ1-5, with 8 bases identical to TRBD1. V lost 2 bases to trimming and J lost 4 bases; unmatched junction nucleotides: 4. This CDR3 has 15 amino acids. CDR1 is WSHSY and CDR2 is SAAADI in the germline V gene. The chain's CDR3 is CASSEGQGGNQPQHF. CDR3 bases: TGCGCCAGCAGTGAGGGACAGGGAGGGAATCAGCCCCAGCATTTT.

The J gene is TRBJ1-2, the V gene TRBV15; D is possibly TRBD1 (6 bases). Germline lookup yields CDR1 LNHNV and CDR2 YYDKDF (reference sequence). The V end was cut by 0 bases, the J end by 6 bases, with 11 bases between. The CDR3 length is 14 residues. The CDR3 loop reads CATSRDIQGDGYTF. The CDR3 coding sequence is TGTGCCACCAGCAGAGATATACAGGGAGATGGCTACACCTTC.

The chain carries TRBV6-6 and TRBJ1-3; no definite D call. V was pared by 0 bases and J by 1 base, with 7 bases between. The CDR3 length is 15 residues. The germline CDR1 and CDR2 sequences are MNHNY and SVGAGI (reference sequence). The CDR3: CASSYSIGSGNTIYF. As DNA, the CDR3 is TGTGCCAGCAGTTACTCGATAGGTTCTGGAAACACCATATATTTT.

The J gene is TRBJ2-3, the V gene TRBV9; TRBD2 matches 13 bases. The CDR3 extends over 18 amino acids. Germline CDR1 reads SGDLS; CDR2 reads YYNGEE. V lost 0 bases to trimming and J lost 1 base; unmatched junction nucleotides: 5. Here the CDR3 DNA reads TGTGCCAGCAGCGTAGAACTAGCGGGGGGGCCTGGCACAGATACGCAGTATTTT. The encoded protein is CASSVELAGGPGTDTQYF. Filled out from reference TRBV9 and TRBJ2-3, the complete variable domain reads DSGVTQTPKHLITATGQRVTLRCSPRSGDLSVYWYQQSLDQGLQFLIQYYNGEERAKGNILERFSAQQFPDLHSELNLSSLELGDSALYFCASSVELAGGPGTDTQYFGPGTRLTVL.

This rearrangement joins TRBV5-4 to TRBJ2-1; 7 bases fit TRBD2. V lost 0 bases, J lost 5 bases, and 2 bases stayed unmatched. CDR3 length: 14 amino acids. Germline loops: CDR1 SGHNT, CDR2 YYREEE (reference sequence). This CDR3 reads CASSLALADNEQFF. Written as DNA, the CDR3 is TGTGCCAGCAGCTTGGCCCTAGCGGACAATGAGCAGTTCTTC.

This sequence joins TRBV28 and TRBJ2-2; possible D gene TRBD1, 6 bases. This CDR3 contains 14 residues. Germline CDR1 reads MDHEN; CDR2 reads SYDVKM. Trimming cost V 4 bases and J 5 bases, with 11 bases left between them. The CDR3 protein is CASSSRTATGELFF. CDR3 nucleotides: TGTGCCAGCAGTTCCCGGACAGCTACCGGGGAGCTGTTTTTT. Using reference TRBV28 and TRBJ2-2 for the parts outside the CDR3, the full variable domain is DVKVTQSSRYLVKRTGEKVFLECVQDMDHENMFWYRQDPGLGLRLIYFSYDVKMKEKGDIPEGYSVSREKKERFSLILESASTNQTSMYLCASSSRTATGELFFGEGSRLTVL.

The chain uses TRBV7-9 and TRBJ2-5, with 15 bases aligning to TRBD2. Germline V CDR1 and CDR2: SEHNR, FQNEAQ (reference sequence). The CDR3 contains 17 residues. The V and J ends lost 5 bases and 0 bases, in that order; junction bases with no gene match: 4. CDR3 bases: TGTGCCAGCAGCCCGGGACTAGCGGGGGGCAACCAAGAGACCCAGTACTTC. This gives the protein CASSPGLAGGNQETQYF.

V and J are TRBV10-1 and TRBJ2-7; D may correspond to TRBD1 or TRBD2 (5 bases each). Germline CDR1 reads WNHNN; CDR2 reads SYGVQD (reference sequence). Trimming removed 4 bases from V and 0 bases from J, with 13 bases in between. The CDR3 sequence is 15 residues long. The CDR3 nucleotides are TGCGCCAGCAGTGGTTGGGACGGAACCTCCTACGAGCAGTACTTC. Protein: CASSGWDGTSYEQYF.

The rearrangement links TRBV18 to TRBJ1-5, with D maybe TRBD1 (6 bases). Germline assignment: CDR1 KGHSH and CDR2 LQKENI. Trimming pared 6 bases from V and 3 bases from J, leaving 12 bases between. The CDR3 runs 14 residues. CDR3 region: CASSHRDNNQPQHF. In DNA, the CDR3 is TGTGCCAGCTCGCACCGGGACAACAATCAGCCCCAGCATTTT.

The CDR3 region is CSAPPGQYF. CDR3 nucleotide sequence: TGCAGTGCCCCCCCAGGCCAGTACTTC. The rearrangement uses TRBV20-1 and TRBJ2-7; D gene ambiguous. V was cut by 6 bases and J by 10 bases, with 10 bases left in between. Germline loops: CDR1 DFQATT, CDR2 SNEGSKA (reference sequence). This CDR3 spans 9 amino acids.

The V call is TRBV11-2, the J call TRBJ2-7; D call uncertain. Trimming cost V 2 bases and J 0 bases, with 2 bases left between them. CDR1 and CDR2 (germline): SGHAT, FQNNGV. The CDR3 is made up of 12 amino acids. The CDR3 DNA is TGTGCCAGCAGCTTAACCTCCTACGAGCAGTACTTC. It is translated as CASSLTSYEQYF.

CDR3 residues: CASRRGRTTDTQYF. CDR3 bases: TGCGCCAGCAGACGAGGGCGTACCACAGATACGCAGTATTTT. V usage is TRBV10-2 and J usage is TRBJ2-3; tentatively, D is TRBD2 (5 bases). In germline, CDR1 is WSHSY, CDR2 SAAADI. V was clipped by 6 bases and J by 2 bases, with 12 bases between them. The CDR3 has 14 residues.

This CDR3 is CASQGQGETQYF. CDR3 DNA: TGTGCCAGCCAAGGACAGGGCGAGACCCAGTACTTC. The chain couples TRBV27 to TRBJ2-5, with 8 nucleotides matching TRBD1. J was trimmed by 5 bases and V by 8 bases; bases with no gene match: 4. The CDR3 covers 12 residues. Germline CDR1 MNHEY, CDR2 SMNVEV (reference sequence).

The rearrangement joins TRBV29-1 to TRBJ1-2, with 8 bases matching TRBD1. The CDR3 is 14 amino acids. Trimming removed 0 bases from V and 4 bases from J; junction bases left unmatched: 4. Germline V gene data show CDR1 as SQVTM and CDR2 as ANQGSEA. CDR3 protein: CSVEDRGLGYGYTF. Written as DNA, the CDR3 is TGCAGCGTTGAAGACAGGGGGCTGGGCTATGGCTACACCTTC.

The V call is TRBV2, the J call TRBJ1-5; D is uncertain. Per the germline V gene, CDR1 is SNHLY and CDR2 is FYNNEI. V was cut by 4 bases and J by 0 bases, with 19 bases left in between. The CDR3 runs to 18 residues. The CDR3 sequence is CASSGGRVWVYSNQPQHF. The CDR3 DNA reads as TGTGCCAGCAGTGGGGGTCGGGTGTGGGTTTATAGCAATCAGCCCCAGCATTTT.

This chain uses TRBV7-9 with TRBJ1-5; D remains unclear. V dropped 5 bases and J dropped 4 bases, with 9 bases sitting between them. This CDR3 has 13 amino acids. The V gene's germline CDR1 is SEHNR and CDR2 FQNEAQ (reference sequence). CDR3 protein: CASSLTENQPQHF. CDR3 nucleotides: TGTGCCAGCAGCCTCACAGAGAATCAGCCCCAGCATTTT.

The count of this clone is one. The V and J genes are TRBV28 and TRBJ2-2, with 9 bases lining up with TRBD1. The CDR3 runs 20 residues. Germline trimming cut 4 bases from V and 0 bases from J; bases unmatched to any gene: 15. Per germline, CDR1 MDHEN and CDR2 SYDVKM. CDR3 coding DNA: TGTGCCAGCAGTTCACCAACTTCTACAGGGGGCGAGGCGAACACCGGGGAGCTGTTTTTT. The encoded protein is CASSSPTSTGGEANTGELFF.

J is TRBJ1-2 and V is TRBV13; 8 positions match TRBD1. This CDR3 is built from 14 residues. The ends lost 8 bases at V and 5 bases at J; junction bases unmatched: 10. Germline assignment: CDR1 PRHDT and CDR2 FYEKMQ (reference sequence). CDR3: CASLSRTGGYGYTF. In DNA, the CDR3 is TGTGCCAGCCTAAGTCGTACAGGGGGTTATGGCTACACCTTC.

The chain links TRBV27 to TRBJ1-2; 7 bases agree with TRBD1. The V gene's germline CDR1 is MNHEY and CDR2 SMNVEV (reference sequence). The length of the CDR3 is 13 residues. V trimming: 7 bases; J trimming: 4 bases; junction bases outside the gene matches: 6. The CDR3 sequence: CASKKGQLYGYTF. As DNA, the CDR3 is TGTGCCAGCAAAAAGGGACAGCTCTATGGCTACACCTTC.

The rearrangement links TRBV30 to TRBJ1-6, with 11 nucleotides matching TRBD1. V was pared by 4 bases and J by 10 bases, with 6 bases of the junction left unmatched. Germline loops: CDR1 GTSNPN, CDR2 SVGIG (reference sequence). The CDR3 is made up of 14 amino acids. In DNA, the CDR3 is TGTGCCTGGAACCGGGACAGGGGGTTATCACCCCTCCACTTT. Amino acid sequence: CAWNRDRGLSPLHF.

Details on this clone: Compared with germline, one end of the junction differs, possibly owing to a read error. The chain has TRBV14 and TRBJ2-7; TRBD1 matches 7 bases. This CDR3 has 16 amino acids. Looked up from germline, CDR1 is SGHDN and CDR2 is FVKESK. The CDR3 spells CASSRGRAGTAYGQYF. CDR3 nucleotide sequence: TGTGCCAGCAGCCGGGGTCGAGCCGGGACAGCCTACGGGCAGTACTTC.

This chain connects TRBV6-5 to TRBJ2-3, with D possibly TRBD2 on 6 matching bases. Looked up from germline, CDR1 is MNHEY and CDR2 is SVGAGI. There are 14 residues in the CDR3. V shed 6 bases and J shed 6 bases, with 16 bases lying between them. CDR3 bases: TGTGCCAGCAGCCCGGGACTGTCCTGGGATACGCAGTATTTT. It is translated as CASSPGLSWDTQYF.

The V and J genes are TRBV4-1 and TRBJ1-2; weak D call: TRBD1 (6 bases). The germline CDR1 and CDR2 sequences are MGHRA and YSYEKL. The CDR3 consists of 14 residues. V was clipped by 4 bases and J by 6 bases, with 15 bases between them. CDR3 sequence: CASSRPGDGDGYTF. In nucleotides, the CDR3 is TGCGCCAGCAGCCGTCCAGGGGATGGGGATGGCTACACCTTC.

CDR3 amino acids: CASSIHATRGFADTQYF. For the CDR3, the DNA is TGTGCCAGTAGTATACACGCGACGAGGGGTTTCGCAGATACGCAGTATTTT. The chain carries TRBV19 and TRBJ2-3; the D gene could be TRBD1 or TRBD2 (5 bases each). The CDR3 covers 17 residues. The germline V gene has CDR1 LNHDA and CDR2 SQIVND (reference sequence). V lost 2 bases, J lost 4 bases, and 19 bases lay in between.